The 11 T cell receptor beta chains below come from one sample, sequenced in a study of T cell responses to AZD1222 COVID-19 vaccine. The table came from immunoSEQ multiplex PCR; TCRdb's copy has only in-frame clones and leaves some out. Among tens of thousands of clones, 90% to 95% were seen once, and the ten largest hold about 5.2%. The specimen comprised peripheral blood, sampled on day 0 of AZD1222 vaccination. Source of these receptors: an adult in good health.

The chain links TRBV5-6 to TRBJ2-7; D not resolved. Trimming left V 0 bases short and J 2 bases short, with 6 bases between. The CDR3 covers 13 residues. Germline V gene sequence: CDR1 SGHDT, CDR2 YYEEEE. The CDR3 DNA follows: TGTGCCAGCAGCTTGGGACATGCCTACGAGCAGTACTTC. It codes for CASSLGHAYEQYF.

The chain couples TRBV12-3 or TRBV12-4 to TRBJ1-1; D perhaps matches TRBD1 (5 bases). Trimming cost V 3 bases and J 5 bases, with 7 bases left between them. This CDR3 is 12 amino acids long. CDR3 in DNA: TGTGCCAGCAGTTTTTGGGGGACTGAAGCTTTCTTT. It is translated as CASSFWGTEAFF.

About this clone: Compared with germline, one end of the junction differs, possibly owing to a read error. The CDR3 DNA sequence: TGTGCCAGCTCACCAGGGTACACAGAATCATTT. It translates to CASSPGYTESF. The genes are TRBV18 and TRBJ1-1; no clear D. Germline CDR1 and CDR2: KGHSH and LQKENI. This CDR3 is 11 amino acids long.

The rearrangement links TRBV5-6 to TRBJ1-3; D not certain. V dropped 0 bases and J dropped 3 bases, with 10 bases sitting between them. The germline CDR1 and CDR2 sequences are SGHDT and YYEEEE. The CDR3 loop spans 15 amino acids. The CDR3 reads CASSLGSAYGNTIYF. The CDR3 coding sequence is TGTGCCAGCAGCTTGGGGTCAGCTTATGGAAACACCATATATTTT.

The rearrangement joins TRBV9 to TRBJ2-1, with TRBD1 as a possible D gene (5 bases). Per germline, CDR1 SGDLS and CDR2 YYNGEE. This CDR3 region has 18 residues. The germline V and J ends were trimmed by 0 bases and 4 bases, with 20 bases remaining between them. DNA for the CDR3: TGTGCCAGCAGCGTAGGCCCGGAATCTAAGGCAGGGTACAATGAGCAGTTCTTC. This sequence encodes CASSVGPESKAGYNEQFF.

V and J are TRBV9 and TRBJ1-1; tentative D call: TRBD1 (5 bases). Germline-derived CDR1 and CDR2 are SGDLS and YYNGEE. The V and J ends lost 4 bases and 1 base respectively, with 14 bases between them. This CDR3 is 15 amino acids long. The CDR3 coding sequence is TGTGCCAGCAGCCTCCACCCGACAGCGAACACTGAAGCTTTCTTT. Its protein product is CASSLHPTANTEAFF. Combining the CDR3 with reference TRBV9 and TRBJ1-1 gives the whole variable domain DSGVTQTPKHLITATGQRVTLRCSPRSGDLSVYWYQQSLDQGLQFLIQYYNGEERAKGNILERFSAQQFPDLHSELNLSSLELGDSALYFCASSLHPTANTEAFFGQGTRLTVV.

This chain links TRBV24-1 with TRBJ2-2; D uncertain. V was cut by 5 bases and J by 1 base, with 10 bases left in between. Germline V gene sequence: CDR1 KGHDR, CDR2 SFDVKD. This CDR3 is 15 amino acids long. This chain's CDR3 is CATSGTELNTGELFF. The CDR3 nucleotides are TGTGCCACCAGTGGAACCGAGTTGAACACCGGGGAGCTGTTTTTT.

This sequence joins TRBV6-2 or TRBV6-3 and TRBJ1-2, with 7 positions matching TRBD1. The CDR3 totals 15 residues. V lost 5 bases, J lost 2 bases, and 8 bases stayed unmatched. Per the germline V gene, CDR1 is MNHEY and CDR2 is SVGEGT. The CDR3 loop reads CASSLPDRANYGYTF. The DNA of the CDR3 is TGTGCCAGCAGTCTCCCCGACAGGGCAAACTATGGCTACACCTTC.

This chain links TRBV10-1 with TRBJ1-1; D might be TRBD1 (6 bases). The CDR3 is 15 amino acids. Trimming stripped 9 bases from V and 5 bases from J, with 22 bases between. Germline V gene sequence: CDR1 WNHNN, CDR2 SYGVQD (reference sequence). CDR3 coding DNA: TGCGCCAGACAGGGAAGTCGGATTGGGTGGACTGAAGCTTTCTTT. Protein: CARQGSRIGWTEAFF.

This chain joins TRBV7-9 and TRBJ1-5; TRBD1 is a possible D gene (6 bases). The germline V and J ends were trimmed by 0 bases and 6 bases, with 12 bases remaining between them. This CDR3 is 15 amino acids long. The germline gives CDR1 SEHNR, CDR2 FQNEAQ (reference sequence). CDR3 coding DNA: TGTGCCAGCAGCTTAGCGGGGGGGCCAAGTCAGCCCCAGCATTTT. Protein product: CASSLAGGPSQPQHF. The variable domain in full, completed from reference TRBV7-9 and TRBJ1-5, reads DTGVSQNPRHKITKRGQNVTFRCDPISEHNRLYWYRQTLGQGPEFLTYFQNEAQLEKSRLLSDRFSAERPKGSFSTLEIQRTEQGDSAMYLCASSLAGGPSQPQHFGDGTRLSIL.

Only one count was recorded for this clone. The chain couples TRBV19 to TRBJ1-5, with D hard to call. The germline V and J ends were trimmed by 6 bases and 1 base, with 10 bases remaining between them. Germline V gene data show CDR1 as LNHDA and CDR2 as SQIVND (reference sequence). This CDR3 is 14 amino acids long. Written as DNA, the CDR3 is TGTGCCAGTAGCAATACCGGGAGCAATCAGCCCCAGCATTTT. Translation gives CASSNTGSNQPQHF.